These 9 T cell receptor beta chains came from one sample sequenced in a study of circulating and synovial CD4+ cells in juvenile arthritis. Sequencing was performed with immunoSEQ multiplex PCR; in TCRdb, only in-frame clones are kept and a portion is missing. The sample gives 2,200 or so clones, roughly 90% of which show up once; around 1.9% is in the top ten. Sequences were obtained from HLA-DR+ CD4+ T cells from blood. Subset meaning: circulating pathogenic-like lymphocytes, sorted as HLA-DR+CD14-CD3+CD4+CD25low/- blood T cells. The receptors stem from a human donor with juvenile idiopathic arthritis.

This clone showed up just a few times. This chain links TRBV5-1 with TRBJ1-1; possible D gene TRBD1, 5 bases. The CDR3 spans 16 residues. CDR1 is SGHRS and CDR2 is YFSETQ in the germline V gene. V was pared by 5 bases and J by 5 bases, with 22 bases between. Here the CDR3 reads CASSLGSGGIRTEAFF. The CDR3 region has the DNA TGCGCCAGCAGTCTCGGCAGTGGGGGGATTAGAACTGAAGCTTTCTTT.

J is TRBJ2-2 and V is TRBV5-5; 14 bases fit TRBD2. CDR1 and CDR2 from the germline V gene are SGHKS and YYEKEE (reference sequence). The CDR3 is made up of 18 amino acids. With V trimmed by 4 bases and J by 2 bases, 7 bases remained unmatched. CDR3 coding DNA: TGTGCCAGCAGCCCGGGACTAGCGGGAGTGTTTAACACCGGGGAGCTGTTTTTT. Its protein product is CASSPGLAGVFNTGELFF.

The chain employs TRBV15 and TRBJ1-3; 7 bases align to TRBD1. V was clipped by 5 bases and J by 0 bases; unmatched bases: 4. The CDR3 runs 15 residues. In germline, CDR1 is LNHNV, CDR2 YYDKDF (reference sequence). CDR3 nucleotides: TGTGCCACCAGCCGGCAGGGGGGCTCTGGAAACACCATATATTTT. This gives the protein CATSRQGGSGNTIYF.

The V and J genes are TRBV7-6 and TRBJ2-7, with D uncertain. Between the trimmed V and J ends, which lost 3 bases and 2 bases, there was a span of 5 bases. Germline CDR1 SGHVS, CDR2 FNYEAQ. The CDR3 is made up of 12 amino acids. CDR3 sequence reads: CASSFYTYEQYF. CDR3 coding DNA: TGTGCCAGCAGCTTTTACACCTACGAGCAGTACTTC.

V and J are TRBV5-1 and TRBJ1-2; 10 positions agree with TRBD1. The CDR3 runs 15 residues. With 2 bases clipped from V and 5 bases from J, the junction kept 6 bases outside the gene matches. CDR1 and CDR2 from the germline V gene are SGHRS and YFSETQ. The CDR3 loop is CASSLGGDRGYGYTF. CDR3 DNA sequence: TGCGCCAGCAGCTTAGGAGGGGACAGGGGTTATGGCTACACCTTC.

The CDR3 region is CATSRGHTDTQYF. The CDR3 region has the DNA TGTGCCACTTCAAGGGGACACACAGATACGCAGTATTTT. The chain links TRBV6-4 to TRBJ2-3; tentative D call: TRBD1 (6 bases). Germline V gene sequence: CDR1 MRHNA, CDR2 SNTAGT. The ends were cut back, 10 bases at V and 2 bases at J, with 13 bases in the middle. The CDR3 is made up of 13 amino acids.

The chain carries TRBV19 and TRBJ1-4; D is ambiguous. V was clipped by 4 bases and J by 5 bases, with 11 bases between them. CDR3 length equals 14 residues. Germline CDR1 and CDR2: LNHDA and SQIVND (reference sequence). CDR3 amino acids: CASSKGGKNEKLFF. DNA for the CDR3: TGTGCCAGTAGTAAAGGCGGAAAAAATGAAAAACTGTTTTTT.

The chain has TRBV9 and TRBJ2-7; 9 bases are a match to TRBD1. The CDR3 covers 15 residues. V shed 4 bases, J shed 1 base, and the junction held 6 bases outside the gene matches. From germline, CDR1 is SGDLS and CDR2 YYNGEE. In DNA, the CDR3 is TGTGCCAGCAGCCCAGGACAGGGGAGGTCCTACGAGCAGTACTTC. It translates to CASSPGQGRSYEQYF.

The rearrangement joins TRBV7-9 to TRBJ2-7; 9 bases are shared with TRBD2. The length of the CDR3 is 16 residues. CDR1 is SEHNR and CDR2 is FQNEAQ in the germline V gene (reference sequence). J gave up 5 bases and V 5 bases, and 13 bases lay outside the gene matches. The CDR3 nucleotides read TGTGCCAGCAGCCACCCCGGCGGGAGGGCCCTGGACGAGCAGTACTTC. Translation gives CASSHPGGRALDEQYF.